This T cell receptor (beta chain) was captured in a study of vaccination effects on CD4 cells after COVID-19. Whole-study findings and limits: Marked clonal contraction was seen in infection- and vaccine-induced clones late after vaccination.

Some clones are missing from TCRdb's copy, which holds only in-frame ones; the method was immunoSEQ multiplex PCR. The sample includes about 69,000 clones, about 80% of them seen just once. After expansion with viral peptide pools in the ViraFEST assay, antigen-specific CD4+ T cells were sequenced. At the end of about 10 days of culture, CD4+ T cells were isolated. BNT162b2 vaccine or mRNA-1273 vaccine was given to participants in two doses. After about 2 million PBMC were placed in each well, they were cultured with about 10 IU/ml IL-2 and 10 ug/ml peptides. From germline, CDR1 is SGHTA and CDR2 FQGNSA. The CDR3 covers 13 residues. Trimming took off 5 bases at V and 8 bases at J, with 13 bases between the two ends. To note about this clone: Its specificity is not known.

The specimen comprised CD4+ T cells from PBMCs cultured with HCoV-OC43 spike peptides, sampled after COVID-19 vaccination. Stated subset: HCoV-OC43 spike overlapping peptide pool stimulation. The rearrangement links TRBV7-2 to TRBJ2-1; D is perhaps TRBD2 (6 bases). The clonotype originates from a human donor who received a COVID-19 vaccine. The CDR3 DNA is TGTGCCAGCAGCCCTAGACTAGACGATGAGCAGTTCTTC. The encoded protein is CASSPRLDDEQFF.